The source of this TCR beta chain is a study of metastatic and nonmetastatic thyroid tumors. Study information: Malignant and benign thyroid patients had repertoires compared in peripheral blood and tumor or nodule tissue. Findings of the study overall: As reported, TCR beta diversity in blood and tumor was significantly higher in malignant thyroid tumors than in benign nodules.

This clone was recorded at least ten times. Antigen unknown. MiXCR reprocessed the PCR reads for TCRdb. Among approximately 90,000 clones listed, 8% to 9.5% were seen once. The CDR3 loop spans 14 amino acids. V lost 8 bases and J lost 0; bases outside the gene matches: 3. In germline, CDR1 is MNHNS, CDR2 SASEGT. Thyroid surgery had not been preceded by any treatment in any patient. The origin of this receptor is a female donor with papillary thyroid cancer or a benign thyroid nodule (not recorded which). Some clones in this sample may be carry-over from other donors' samples. The genes are TRBV6-1 and TRBJ1-5; TRBD1 matches 8 bases. What was sequenced was blood. CDR3 sequence (DNA): TGTGCCAGCGGACAGGGTTTTAGCAATCAGCCCCAGCATTTT. Translated, it gives CASGQGFSNQPQHF.